Sequencing of this TCR beta chain was carried out in a study of blood T cell repertoires in COVID-19. In the study overall: The samples span acute and convalescent COVID-19 from the United States, Italy and Spain.

The CDR3 is made up of 16 amino acids. Germline trimming cut 5 bases from V and 7 bases from J; bases unmatched to any gene: 13. Germline CDR1 LNHDA, CDR2 SQIVND (reference sequence). The table came from immunoSEQ multiplex PCR; TCRdb's copy has only in-frame clones and leaves some out. This table holds 40,000 or so clones, 80% to 90% found once. The V gene is TRBV19, the J gene TRBJ2-2; 7 nucleotides agree with TRBD1. The sequence derives from a man under 40 with active or convalescent COVID-19. Sequenced: peripheral blood. CDR3 nucleotides: TGTGCCAGTAGTCTCCCCCAGGCAGGGGGAAGCGGGGAGCTGTTTTTT. Translation: CASSLPQAGGSGELFF.